This T cell receptor (beta chain) emerged from a study of OX40 agonist ivuxolimab in advanced cancers. The study's findings and limits: Among patients with partial responses at 0.1-3.0 mg/kg, clonal expansion was among the lowest. Among T cells, CD8+ cells averaged more expanded clones than CD4+ cells. At 0.1 to 3.0 mg/kg and by week 6, CD4+ and CD8+ T cells in the blood had expanded clonally.

Blood got drawn at baseline, again on cycle 4 day 1, and then on cycle 7 day 1. Germline CDR1 is SGDLS and CDR2 is YYNGEE. The CDR3 runs 15 residues. V lost 4 bases and J lost 5, with 15 bases in between. This table comes from immunoSEQ multiplex PCR, and its TCRdb copy is limited to in-frame clones, with some not included. The sample holds tens of thousands of clones, roughly 87% seen once. Concerning this clone: Its antigen remains unidentified.

Source: CD4+ or CD8+ T cells sorted from blood, taken in a trial of the OX40 agonist ivuxolimab. The sequence came from an adult with an advanced solid tumor such as melanoma, head and neck, liver or kidney cancer. The chain links TRBV9 to TRBJ2-2; D possibly corresponds to TRBD1 (6 bases). The CDR3 DNA follows: TGTGCCAGCAGCACACTGGACAGACCTACCGGGGAGCTGTTTTTT. Its translation: CASSTLDRPTGELFF.